These T cell receptor beta chains were read from a single sample in a study of blood T cell repertoires in COVID-19. Assay: immunoSEQ multiplex PCR; the TCRdb copy retains only in-frame clones and omits some. Of more than 300,000 clones listed, approximately 93% are singletons. The specimen was PBMCs or T cells enriched from blood (not recorded which). These TCRs come from a woman aged 40 to 55 who had been exposed to COVID-19. Both conserved end residues are part of each CDR3.

cdr3_length v_call cdr3_aa
11 TRBV7-2 CATGQGETQYF
18 TRBV5-1 CASSGWGQGASSGNTIYF
16 TRBV30 CAWSAGTSGGLYEQYF
14 TRBV7-9 CASSLVVPGGEQYF
13 TRBV18 CASSLDRDYGYTF
15 TRBV27 CASSLPGQGVNEQFF
17 TRBV7-3 CASSSTSGGASSNEQFF
12 TRBV6-5 CASSFSRGELFF
14 TRBV27 CASSLGQGVYEQYF
17 TRBV5-1 CASNPSPALAGSHEQYF
12 TRBV24-1 CATSDPGYGYTF
13 TRBV10-3 CAGTQGFDTEAFF
13 TRBV6-4 CASSALRGETQYF
16 TRBV5-6 CASSYVLGQATREQYF
14 TRBV7-9 CASSSTQGTGELFF
15 TRBV3-1/TRBV3-2 CASSQMGLGTGELFF
17 TRBV5-6 CASSSRKGKNSNQPQHF
15 TRBV27 CASWGVRDSYNEQFF
17 TRBV5-4 CASSATGSLSYNSPLHF
18 TRBV12-5 CASGLVLSGQGPYNEQFF
16 TRBV14 CASSQSAGQGAREQFF
14 TRBV13 CASSLGAGGSEQYF
15 TRBV28 CASSFPGTGGETQYF
17 TRBV11-3 CASSPGGDSLTSYGYTF
14 TRBV19 CASSGRDRGREQYF
17 TRBV6-2/TRBV6-3 CASSTGLDRREFDGYTF
14 TRBV5-1 CASTPGQKMLPQHF
13 TRBV5-1 CASSPGQGKKQYF
15 TRBV5-1 CASSLTGGRGEKLFF
16 TRBV11-2 CASSLGSPGAGNTIYF
16 TRBV7-3 CASSPLAGPMNTEAFF
17 TRBV9 CASSVTGVNSGANVLTF
16 TRBV19 CASSRSGRQASYEQYF
15 TRBV30 CAWSPGGTIYNEQFF